This TCR beta chain comes out of a study of blood T cell repertoires in COVID-19. This clone is a singleton in its sample. Data came from immunoSEQ multiplex PCR; TCRdb stores just in-frame clones and leaves some out. The table records hundreds of thousands of clones, 89% of them present only once. The CDR3 is 14 amino acids. Trimming took 4 bases from V and 2 from J, leaving 10 bases between them. CDR1 is KGHDR, CDR2 SFDVKD, per germline. Source material: peripheral blood. The sequence was collected from a man between 18 and 35 years old with COVID-19, enrolled during active disease. V and J are TRBV24-1 and TRBJ2-5, with D perhaps TRBD1 (6 bases). The CDR3 nucleotides are TGTGCCACCAGTGAGGGGGACATGCAAGAGACCCAGTACTTC. Its translation: CATSEGDMQETQYF.